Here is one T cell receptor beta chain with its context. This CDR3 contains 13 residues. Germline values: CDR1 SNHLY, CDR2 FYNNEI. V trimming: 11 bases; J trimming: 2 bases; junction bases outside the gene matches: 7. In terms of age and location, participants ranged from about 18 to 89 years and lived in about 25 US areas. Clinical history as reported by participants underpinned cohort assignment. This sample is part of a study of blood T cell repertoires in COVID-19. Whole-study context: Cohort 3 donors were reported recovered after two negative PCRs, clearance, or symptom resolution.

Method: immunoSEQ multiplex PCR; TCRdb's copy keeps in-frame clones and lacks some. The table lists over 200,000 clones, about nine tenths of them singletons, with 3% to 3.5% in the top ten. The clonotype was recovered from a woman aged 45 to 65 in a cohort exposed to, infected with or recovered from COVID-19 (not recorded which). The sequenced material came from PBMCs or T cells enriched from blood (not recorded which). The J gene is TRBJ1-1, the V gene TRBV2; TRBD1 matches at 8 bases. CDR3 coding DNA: TGTGCCGGAGGGACAGGAACAAACACTGAAGCTTTCTTT. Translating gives CAGGTGTNTEAFF.